This T cell receptor (beta chain) was documented in a study of CD8+ T cells in alopecia areata. Across the whole study: Affected scalp percentage gauged treated patients' severity.

This clone was observed a handful of times. Treatment in this sample: oral pan-JAK inhibitor, 5-10 mg twice daily. The sequencing template was cDNA reverse transcribed from extracted RNA. Repertoires were generated with immunoSEQ multiplex PCR, while TCRdb's copy carries only in-frame clones and drops some. The table has roughly 230,000 clones, 40% to 45% seen once. CDR1 is LNHNV and CDR2 is YYDKDF in the germline V gene (reference sequence). The CDR3 consists of 15 residues. V lost 1 base, J lost 6 bases, and 15 bases lay in between. The J gene is TRBJ1-2, the V gene TRBV15; possibly TRBD1 for D (6 bases). The TCR originated in a human donor with alopecia areata. Specimen: CD4+ T cells sorted from blood, collected around week 36, from a patient treated with tofacitinib. DNA of the CDR3: TGTGCCACCAGCAGAGTGGGGGCAGTTGCTGATGGCTACACCTTC. This gives the protein CATSRVGAVADGYTF.